The 27 T cell receptor beta chains given below trace back to one sample, sequenced in a study of radiation and T cells in renal cell carcinoma. Produced via immunoSEQ multiplex PCR; TCRdb's table is partial and in-frame only. The repertoire holds some 21,000 clones, 45% to 70% seen once, with about 22% in the top ten. Treatment defined: treatment-naive control, cytoreductive nephrectomy. The sequences come from tumor tissue, collected from a patient whose treatment was nephrectomy without radiotherapy. All receptors come from a human donor with renal cell carcinoma.

This clone showed up just once. The rearrangement uses TRBV6-6 and TRBJ1-2, with 11 nucleotides matching TRBD1. Germline assignment: CDR1 MNHNY and CDR2 SVGAGI (reference sequence). The CDR3 totals 14 residues. V dropped 6 bases and J dropped 4; count of bases not matched to a gene: 4. CDR3 nucleotide sequence: TGTGCCAGCAGGATGGGACAGGGGGTCTATGGCTACACCTTC. Protein sequence: CASRMGQGVYGYTF.

This rearrangement joins TRBV5-6 to TRBJ2-1; D unresolved. CDR3 size: 16 residues. The germline V and J ends were trimmed by 4 bases and 7 bases, with 21 bases remaining between them. The germline V gene encodes CDR1 SGHDT and CDR2 YYEEEE. The CDR3 DNA is TGTGCCAGCAGCGCCTCGACGGAGAACCTTTGGAATGAGCAGTTCTTC. Protein sequence: CASSASTENLWNEQFF.

This chain uses TRBV4-3 with TRBJ1-1; tentative D call: TRBD1 (6 bases). Trimming shortened V by 0 bases and J by 5 bases, and 10 bases separated the two germline ends. In germline, CDR1 is LGHNA, CDR2 YSLEER. CDR3 length: 14 amino acids. The CDR3 loop is CASSQDWDKTEAFF. CDR3 DNA: TGCGCCAGCAGCCAAGATTGGGACAAAACTGAAGCTTTCTTT.

V gene TRBV5-6 combines with J gene TRBJ1-3; D is uncertain. The germline V gene encodes CDR1 SGHDT and CDR2 YYEEEE. This CDR3 spans 14 amino acids. V was pared by 0 bases and J by 0 bases, with 4 bases between. DNA of the CDR3: TGTGCCAGCAGCTTGGGGCGCTCTGGAAACACCATATATTTT. Residues: CASSLGRSGNTIYF.

About this clone itself: The sample contains more than one DNA sequence encoding this CDR3. The gene calls are TRBV4-1 and TRBJ1-3, with a weak D call TRBD1 (6 bases). The CDR3 is made up of 14 amino acids. Trimming shortened V by 4 bases and J by 4 bases, and 11 bases separated the two germline ends. CDR1 and CDR2 from the germline V gene are MGHRA and YSYEKL. The CDR3 DNA reads as TGCGCCAGCAGCCCCCCGGGACAAGGAAACACCATATATTTT. Translating it yields CASSPPGQGNTIYF.

The rearrangement joins TRBV9 to TRBJ2-1, with 9 bases identical to TRBD2. After removal of 0 bases from V and 0 bases from J, the junction contained 7 bases not matched to a gene. The length of the CDR3 is 18 residues. Germline CDR1 reads SGDLS; CDR2 reads YYNGEE. The CDR3 DNA reads TGTGCCAGCAGCGTAGTTCCAGCGGGGGGAAGCTCCTACAATGAGCAGTTCTTC. Translated, it gives CASSVVPAGGSSYNEQFF.

This clone was seen just once. The chain joins TRBV6-6 to TRBJ2-3; D is unclear. There are 14 residues in the CDR3. Trimming stripped 0 bases from V and 2 bases from J, with 6 bases between. Looked up from germline, CDR1 is MNHNY and CDR2 is SVGAGI (reference sequence). The chain's CDR3 is CASSYSLVTDTQYF. The CDR3 bases are TGTGCCAGCAGTTACTCGCTAGTCACAGATACGCAGTATTTT.

The chain has TRBV27 and TRBJ1-5, with TRBD1 matching over 12 bases. Looked up from germline, CDR1 is MNHEY and CDR2 is SMNVEV (reference sequence). After removal of 5 bases from V and 3 bases from J, the junction contained 2 bases not matched to a gene. The CDR3 has 15 residues. Written as DNA, the CDR3 is TGTGCCAGCAGTGCGGGACAGGGGGCCAATCAGCCCCAGCATTTT. Residues: CASSAGQGANQPQHF.

V is TRBV7-2 and J is TRBJ2-1, with a possible D match to TRBD2 (7 bases). The CDR3 extends over 16 amino acids. From germline, CDR1 is SGHTA and CDR2 FQGNSA. Trimming left V 5 bases short and J 12 bases short, with 26 bases between. The CDR3 sequence: CASSDINREGGSRQFF. The DNA of the CDR3 is TGTGCCAGCAGCGATATCAACAGGGAGGGGGGAAGTAGGCAGTTCTTC.

V usage is TRBV9 and J usage is TRBJ2-1, with 11 bases matching TRBD2. Germline trimming cut 5 bases from V and 5 bases from J; bases unmatched to any gene: 3. The CDR3 is 14 amino acids. Per the germline V gene, CDR1 is SGDLS and CDR2 is YYNGEE. In DNA form, the CDR3 reads TGTGCCAGCAGACCGACTAGCGGGGACAATGAGCAGTTCTTC. Its protein is CASRPTSGDNEQFF. Based on the CDR3 plus reference TRBV9 and TRBJ2-1, the full variable domain is DSGVTQTPKHLITATGQRVTLRCSPRSGDLSVYWYQQSLDQGLQFLIQYYNGEERAKGNILERFSAQQFPDLHSELNLSSLELGDSALYFCASRPTSGDNEQFFGPGTRLTVL.

The table lists this clone with a count of one. The genes are TRBV5-1 and TRBJ2-2; maybe TRBD1 (6 bases). CDR1 is SGHRS and CDR2 is YFSETQ in the germline V gene. Trimming took 4 bases from V and 2 from J, leaving 9 bases between them. CDR3 length equals 14 residues. The CDR3 DNA reads as TGCGCCAGCAGCGGGGGACAAAACACCGGGGAGCTGTTTTTT. Translation: CASSGGQNTGELFF.

This clone was seen a handful of times. This chain uses TRBV7-2 with TRBJ2-7, with D uncertain. Germline V lookup: CDR1 SGHTA, CDR2 FQGNSA. Trimming pared 1 base from V and 0 bases from J, leaving 7 bases between. The CDR3 is 14 residues long. The CDR3 sequence is CASSLVSSSYEQYF. The CDR3 bases are TGTGCCAGCAGCTTAGTGTCCAGCTCCTACGAGCAGTACTTC.

This sequence joins TRBV5-1 and TRBJ1-1; D is possibly TRBD1 (5 bases). This CDR3 spans 16 amino acids. V shed 4 bases and J shed 1 base, with 17 bases lying between them. Germline V gene lookup returns CDR1 SGHRS and CDR2 YFSETQ. This chain's CDR3 is CASSPDGTVSNTEAFF. The CDR3 DNA reads TGCGCCAGCAGCCCCGACGGGACCGTATCGAACACTGAAGCTTTCTTT.

This clone was found a few times. The chain carries TRBV5-1 and TRBJ1-6; TRBD1 matches 8 bases. CDR3 size: 14 residues. Germline V gene data show CDR1 as SGHRS and CDR2 as YFSETQ. V gave up 2 bases and J gave up 9 bases; unmatched junction bases: 4. CDR3 sequence reads: CASSFAGGGSPLHF. CDR3 in DNA: TGCGCCAGCAGCTTCGCAGGGGGCGGTTCACCCCTCCACTTT.

The chain carries TRBV7-9 and TRBJ1-6; TRBD1 aligns across 8 bases. V dropped 2 bases and J dropped 6; count of bases not matched to a gene: 6. CDR1 and CDR2 from the germline V gene are SEHNR and FQNEAQ (reference sequence). The CDR3 length is 16 residues. DNA for the CDR3: TGTGCCAGCAGCTTATTCACAGGGGGAGGTAATTCACCCCTCCACTTT. This translates into CASSLFTGGGNSPLHF.

This clone is judged medium-sized. The CDR3 coding sequence is TGTGCCAGCAGTGAAATTACTAGCGGGGGCGAAACGTTCTTC. The encoded protein is CASSEITSGGETFF. This chain uses TRBV2 with TRBJ2-1; 11 nucleotides line up with TRBD2. The CDR3 covers 14 residues. CDR1 and CDR2 from the germline V gene are SNHLY and FYNNEI. After removal of 2 bases from V and 15 bases from J, the junction contained 9 bases not matched to a gene.

This clone came up once. This chain joins TRBV27 and TRBJ2-3; D is undetermined. V shed 6 bases and J shed 0 bases, with 7 bases lying between them. The CDR3 is 13 residues long. Germline V gives CDR1 MNHEY, CDR2 SMNVEV (reference sequence). The CDR3 reads CASRPSSTDTQYF. Here the CDR3 DNA reads TGTGCCAGCAGACCTTCTAGCACAGATACGCAGTATTTT.

The chain uses TRBV9 and TRBJ2-3, with 10 positions matching TRBD2. Germline V gene data show CDR1 as SGDLS and CDR2 as YYNGEE. Losses at the gene ends were 2 bases for V and 7 bases for J; bases not matched to a gene: 10. The CDR3 length is 16 residues. The CDR3 loop is CASSVGPSGGGNTQYF. The CDR3, as DNA: TGTGCCAGCAGCGTTGGGCCCAGCGGGGGGGGTAATACGCAGTATTTT.

CDR3 amino acids: CASSLAGTASYEQYF. CDR3 nucleotide sequence: TGCGCCAGCAGCTTAGCAGGGACAGCCTCCTACGAGCAGTACTTC. This sequence joins TRBV5-1 and TRBJ2-7; 7 nucleotides line up with TRBD1. The CDR3 totals 15 residues. With V trimmed by 2 bases and J by 0 bases, 5 bases remained unmatched. Per germline, CDR1 SGHRS and CDR2 YFSETQ.

Regarding this clone: The junction departs from the called germline gene at one end, perhaps through a read error. The chain links TRBV30 to TRBJ1-4; D unclear. Germline CDR1 is GTSNPN and CDR2 is SVGIG (reference sequence). The CDR3 sequence is 12 residues long. The chain's CDR3 is CAGRERQEKLFF. The CDR3 coding sequence is TGTGCCGGGAGGGAAAGGCAGGAAAAACTGTTTTTT.

The chain is built from TRBV7-9 and TRBJ2-6; no firm D call. Germline V gene sequence: CDR1 SEHNR, CDR2 FQNEAQ (reference sequence). Trimming stripped 1 base from V and 2 bases from J, with 6 bases between. The CDR3 loop spans 15 amino acids. DNA of the CDR3: TGTGCCAGCAGCTTAGACGGTGCTGGGGCCAACGTCCTGACTTTC. Protein sequence: CASSLDGAGANVLTF. The variable domain in full, with the rest retrieved from reference TRBV7-9 and TRBJ2-6, is DTGVSQNPRHKITKRGQNVTFRCDPISEHNRLYWYRQTLGQGPEFLTYFQNEAQLEKSRLLSDRFSAERPKGSFSTLEIQRTEQGDSAMYLCASSLDGAGANVLTFGAGSRLTVL.

The chain carries TRBV29-1 and TRBJ2-1, with 7 positions matching TRBD2. With V trimmed by 3 bases and J by 1 base, 3 bases remained unmatched. This CDR3 contains 14 residues. Germline V CDR1 and CDR2: SQVTM, ANQGSEA. The CDR3 loop is CSVEGGVSYNEQFF. Here the CDR3 DNA reads TGCAGCGTTGAGGGGGGGGTTTCCTACAATGAGCAGTTCTTC.

This clone was observed many times. The chain couples TRBV7-9 to TRBJ2-7; 9 nucleotides line up with TRBD1. Germline V lookup: CDR1 SEHNR, CDR2 FQNEAQ (reference sequence). V trimming: 5 bases; J trimming: 5 bases; junction bases outside the gene matches: 7. This CDR3 region has 14 residues. In DNA, the CDR3 is TGTGCCAGCAGCCCAGGGACAGGGCGCAACGAGCAGTACTTC. It is translated as CASSPGTGRNEQYF.

The genes are TRBV6-5 and TRBJ1-2; TRBD1 matches at 7 bases. CDR3 length equals 12 residues. CDR1 and CDR2 from the germline V gene are MNHEY and SVGAGI. The V segment lost 8 bases and the J segment 8 bases; nucleotides outside the gene matches: 8. CDR3: CASGGQARGYTF. The CDR3 DNA follows: TGTGCCAGCGGAGGACAGGCGCGGGGCTACACCTTC.

In its sample, this clone ranks as medium-sized. V usage is TRBV9 and J usage is TRBJ1-1; weak D call: TRBD1 (5 bases). CDR3 length: 15 amino acids. Trimming stripped 4 bases from V and 11 bases from J, with 24 bases between. Germline V lookup: CDR1 SGDLS, CDR2 YYNGEE. CDR3 bases: TGTGCCAGCAGCCCTCGTCCACAACAGGCGGACTCGGCTTTCTTT. This codes for CASSPRPQQADSAFF.

The table lists this clone with a few counts. This chain uses TRBV4-3 with TRBJ2-1; D unresolved. V was pared by 1 base and J by 6 bases, with 7 bases between. CDR3 length: 13 amino acids. CDR1 and CDR2 from the germline V gene are LGHNA and YSLEER. The CDR3 nucleotides read TGCGCCAGCAGCCAAGGGGCTGTCAATGAGCAGTTCTTC. Its translation: CASSQGAVNEQFF.

The V gene is TRBV2, the J gene TRBJ2-6; possible D gene TRBD1, 5 bases. There are 16 residues in the CDR3. The germline CDR1 and CDR2 sequences are SNHLY and FYNNEI. V lost 6 bases, J lost 1 base, and 13 bases lay in between. The CDR3 sequence: CASREWGVSGANVLTF. The CDR3 nucleotides read TGTGCCAGCAGGGAGTGGGGCGTTTCTGGGGCCAACGTCCTGACTTTC.